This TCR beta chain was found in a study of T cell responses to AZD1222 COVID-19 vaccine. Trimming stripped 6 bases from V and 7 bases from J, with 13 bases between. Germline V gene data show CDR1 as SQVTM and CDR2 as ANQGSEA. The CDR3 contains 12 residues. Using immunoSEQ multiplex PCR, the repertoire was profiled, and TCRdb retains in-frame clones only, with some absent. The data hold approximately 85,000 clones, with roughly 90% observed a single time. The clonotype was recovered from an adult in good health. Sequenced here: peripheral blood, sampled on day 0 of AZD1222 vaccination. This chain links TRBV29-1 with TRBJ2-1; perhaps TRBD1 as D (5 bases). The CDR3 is CSVSGFANEQFF. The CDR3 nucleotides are TGCAGCGTCTCAGGGTTTGCAAATGAGCAGTTCTTC.